This TCR delta chain was documented in a study of gamma-delta T cells after stem cell transplantation. Germline CDR1 and CDR2: GEAIGNYY and EKD. The J segment lost 0 bases and the V segment lost 0 bases, leaving 7 bases of the junction unmatched. The CDR3 covers 21 residues. TCRdb used CATT to re-call clones from the RT-PCR reads. The sample holds around 2,000 delta-chain clones, approximately 15% seen once. Of note for this clone: Other DNA sequences from this sample encode an identical CDR3 as well.

The sample consisted of gamma-delta T cells. This chain joins TRDV2 and TRDJ3, with TRDD3 matching over 13 bases. The sequence was collected from a human donor. It is not recorded whose cells these are; they may come from a transplant donor. The CDR3: CACDTVLGDTRSSWDTRQMFF. The CDR3 coding sequence is TGTGCCTGTGACACCGTACTGGGGGATACGCGAAGCTCCTGGGACACCCGACAGATGTTTTTC.